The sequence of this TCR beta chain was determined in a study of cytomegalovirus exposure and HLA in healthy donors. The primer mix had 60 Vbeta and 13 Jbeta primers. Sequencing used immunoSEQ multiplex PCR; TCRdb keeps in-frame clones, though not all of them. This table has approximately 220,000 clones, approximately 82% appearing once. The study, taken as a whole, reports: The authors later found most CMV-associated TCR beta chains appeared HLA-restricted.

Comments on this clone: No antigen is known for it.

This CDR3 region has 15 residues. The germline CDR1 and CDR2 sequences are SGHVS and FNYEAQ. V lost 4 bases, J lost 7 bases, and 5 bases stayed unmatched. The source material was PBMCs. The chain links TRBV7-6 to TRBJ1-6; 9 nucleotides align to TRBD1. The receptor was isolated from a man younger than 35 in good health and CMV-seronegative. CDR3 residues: CASSSIGQGNSPLHF. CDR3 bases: TGTGCCAGCAGCTCTATAGGACAGGGGAATTCACCCCTCCACTTT.